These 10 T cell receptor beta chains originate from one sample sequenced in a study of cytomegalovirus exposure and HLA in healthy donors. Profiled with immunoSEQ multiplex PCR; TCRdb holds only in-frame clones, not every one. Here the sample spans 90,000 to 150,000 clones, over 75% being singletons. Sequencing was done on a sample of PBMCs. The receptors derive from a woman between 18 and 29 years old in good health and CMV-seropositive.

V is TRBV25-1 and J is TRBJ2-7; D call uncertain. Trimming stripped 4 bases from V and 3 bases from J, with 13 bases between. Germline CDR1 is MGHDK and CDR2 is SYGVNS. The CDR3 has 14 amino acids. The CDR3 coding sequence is TGTGCCAGCAGTGTGGGCTTCCCGTACTACGAGCAGTACTTC. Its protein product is CASSVGFPYYEQYF.

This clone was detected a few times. The chain's CDR3 is CAIRGQYSGNTIYF. The CDR3 DNA sequence: TGTGCCATCAGGGGACAATACTCTGGAAACACCATATATTTT. This sequence joins TRBV10-3 and TRBJ1-3; possibly TRBD1 for D (6 bases). Germline assignment: CDR1 ENHRY and CDR2 SYGVKD. This CDR3 has 14 residues. V was cut by 6 bases and J by 0 bases, with 9 bases left in between.

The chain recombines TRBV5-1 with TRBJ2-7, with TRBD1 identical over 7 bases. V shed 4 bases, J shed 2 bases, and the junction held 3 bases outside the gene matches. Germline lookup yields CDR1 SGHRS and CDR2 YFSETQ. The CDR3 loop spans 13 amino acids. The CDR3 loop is CASSRGQAYEQYF. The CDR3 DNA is TGCGCCAGCAGCAGAGGACAGGCCTACGAGCAGTACTTC.

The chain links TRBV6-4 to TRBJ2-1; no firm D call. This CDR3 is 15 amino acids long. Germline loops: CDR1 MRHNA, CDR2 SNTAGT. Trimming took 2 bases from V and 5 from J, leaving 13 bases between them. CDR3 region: CASSDGQSPHNEQFF. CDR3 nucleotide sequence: TGTGCCAGCAGTGACGGGCAGAGCCCCCACAATGAGCAGTTCTTC.

The CDR3 here is CASSEAVTVYEQYF. Written as DNA, the CDR3 is TGTGCCAGCAGTGAAGCTGTGACAGTATACGAGCAGTACTTC. This chain links TRBV2 with TRBJ2-7; possible D gene TRBD1, 5 bases. This CDR3 has 14 amino acids. The germline V gene encodes CDR1 SNHLY and CDR2 FYNNEI. V was shortened by 0 bases and J by 4 bases, with 10 bases between the two germline ends.

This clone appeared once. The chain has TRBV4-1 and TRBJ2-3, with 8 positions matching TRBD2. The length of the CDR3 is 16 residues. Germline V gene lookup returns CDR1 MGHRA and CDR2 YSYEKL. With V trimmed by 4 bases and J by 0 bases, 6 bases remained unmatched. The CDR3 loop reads CASSPAAGGSTDTQYF. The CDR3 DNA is TGCGCCAGCAGCCCCGCCGCGGGGGGAAGCACAGATACGCAGTATTTT.

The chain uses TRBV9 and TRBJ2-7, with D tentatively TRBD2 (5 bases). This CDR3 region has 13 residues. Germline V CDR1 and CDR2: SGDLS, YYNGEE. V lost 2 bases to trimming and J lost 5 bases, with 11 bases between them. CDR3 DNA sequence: TGTGCCAGCAGCGTGACTCCGGGGAACGAGCAGTACTTC. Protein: CASSVTPGNEQYF.

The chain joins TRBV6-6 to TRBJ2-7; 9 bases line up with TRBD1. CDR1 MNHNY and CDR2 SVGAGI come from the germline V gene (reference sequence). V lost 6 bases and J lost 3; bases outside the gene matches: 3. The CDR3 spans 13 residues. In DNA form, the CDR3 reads TGTGCCAGCAGCCAGGGACAGGGCTACGAGCAGTACTTC. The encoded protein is CASSQGQGYEQYF.

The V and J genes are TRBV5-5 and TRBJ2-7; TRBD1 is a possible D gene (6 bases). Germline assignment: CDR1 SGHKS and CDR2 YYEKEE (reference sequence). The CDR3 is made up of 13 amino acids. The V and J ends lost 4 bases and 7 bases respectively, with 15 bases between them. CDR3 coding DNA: TGTGCCAGCAGCACCGACCAGGGGAGTGAGCAGTACTTC. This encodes CASSTDQGSEQYF.

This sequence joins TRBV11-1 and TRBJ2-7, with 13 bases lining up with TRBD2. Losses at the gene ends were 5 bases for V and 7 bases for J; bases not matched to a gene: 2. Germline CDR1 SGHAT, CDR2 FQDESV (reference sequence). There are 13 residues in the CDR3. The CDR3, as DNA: TGTGCCAGCAGCCGGACTAGCGGGAGAGAGCAGTACTTC. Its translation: CASSRTSGREQYF.